The 17 T cell receptor beta chains below all came from one sample that was sequenced in a study of resident and recirculating memory T cells in vitiligo. Produced via immunoSEQ multiplex PCR; TCRdb's table is partial and in-frame only. The sample carries roughly 40,000 clones, roughly 91% recorded once. Sample: blood. These receptors all come from a male donor with vitiligo.

The CDR3 here is CASSQDIPSAAAGYEQYF. CDR3 bases: TGCGCCAGCAGCCAAGATATCCCCTCCGCGGCAGCAGGGTACGAGCAGTACTTC. The J gene is TRBJ2-7, the V gene TRBV4-1, with D possibly matching TRBD1 (5 bases). Germline lookup yields CDR1 MGHRA and CDR2 YSYEKL. This CDR3 contains 18 residues. Trimming pared 0 bases from V and 4 bases from J, leaving 22 bases between.

This sequence joins TRBV19 and TRBJ2-4, with D perhaps matching TRBD1 (5 bases). The V gene lost 3 bases and the J gene lost 0 bases, with 6 bases spanning the gap. The V gene's germline CDR1 is LNHDA and CDR2 SQIVND (reference sequence). This CDR3 contains 14 residues. The CDR3 reads CASSMGPAKNIQYF. CDR3 DNA sequence: TGTGCCAGTAGTATGGGGCCAGCCAAAAACATTCAGTACTTC.

The rearrangement links TRBV7-2 to TRBJ2-1, with 7 bases matching TRBD2. V gave up 1 base and J gave up 15 bases; unmatched junction bases: 6. The CDR3 has 12 amino acids. Germline V CDR1 and CDR2: SGHTA, FQGNSA. Written as DNA, the CDR3 is TGTGCCAGCAGCTTAGGCTGGGGGGGTTCGTTCTTC. Amino acids: CASSLGWGGSFF. The full variable domain, in which reference TRBV7-2 and TRBJ2-1 provide the parts outside the CDR3, is GAGVSQSPSNKVTEKGKDVELRCDPISGHTALYWYRQSLGQGLEFLIYFQGNSAPDKSGLPSDRFSAERTGGSVSTLTIQRTQQEDSAVYLCASSLGWGGSFFGPGTRLTVL.

The genes are TRBV11-2 and TRBJ1-2, with 8 bases aligning to TRBD1. The CDR3 sequence is 15 residues long. Germline CDR1 SGHAT, CDR2 FQNNGV. Germline trimming cut 5 bases from V and 1 base from J; bases unmatched to any gene: 6. CDR3 sequence (DNA): TGTGCCAGCAGCCCACGGACAGGGCTTAACTATGGCTACACCTTC. Translated: CASSPRTGLNYGYTF.

The chain joins TRBV14 to TRBJ1-6; D ambiguous. The CDR3 loop spans 14 amino acids. Trimming shortened V by 7 bases and J by 1 base, and 8 bases separated the two germline ends. Germline V gives CDR1 SGHDN, CDR2 FVKESK. This CDR3 is CASNRGSYNSPLHF. DNA for the CDR3: TGTGCCAGCAACCGGGGATCCTATAATTCACCCCTCCACTTT.

V is TRBV6-6 and J is TRBJ1-2; D remains unclear. Trimming shortened V by 6 bases and J by 6 bases, and 20 bases separated the two germline ends. Germline V gene data show CDR1 as MNHNY and CDR2 as SVGAGI (reference sequence). The CDR3 is made up of 15 amino acids. The CDR3 region is CASSPLAAPGHGYTF. The CDR3 coding sequence is TGTGCCAGCAGCCCCCTTGCGGCCCCGGGTCATGGCTACACCTTC.

The gene calls are TRBV7-3 and TRBJ1-1, with D hard to call. Between the trimmed V and J ends, which lost 4 bases and 4 bases, there was a span of 10 bases. CDR1 is SGHTA and CDR2 is FQGTGA in the germline V gene. This CDR3 region has 13 residues. CDR3 bases: TGTGCCAGCAGCTATGGAGGCGGCACTGAAGCTTTCTTT. Translated: CASSYGGGTEAFF.

The J gene is TRBJ2-3, the V gene TRBV4-2; TRBD2 is a possible D gene (5 bases). The germline V gene encodes CDR1 LGHNA and CDR2 YNFKEQ. The CDR3 loop spans 17 amino acids. With 0 bases removed from V and 2 bases from J, the gap between germline ends came to 15 bases. The chain's CDR3 is CASSQEGSSIDTDTQYF. The CDR3 DNA is TGTGCCAGCAGCCAAGAAGGGAGTAGCATTGACACAGATACGCAGTATTTT.

V and J are TRBV15 and TRBJ1-2; weak D call: TRBD1 (5 bases). V lost 1 base, J lost 1 base, and 7 bases lay in between. The CDR3 spans 14 residues. Germline-derived CDR1 and CDR2 are LNHNV and YYDKDF (reference sequence). The CDR3 nucleotides read TGTGCCACCAGCAGAGGGGGGGGTAACTATGGCTACACCTTC. It encodes CATSRGGGNYGYTF.

The chain has TRBV25-1 and TRBJ1-5, with 9 positions matching TRBD1. Trimming took 3 bases from V and 2 from J; bases not matched to a gene: 5. CDR1 is MGHDK and CDR2 is SYGVNS in the germline V gene. The CDR3 has 16 amino acids. CDR3 residues: CASSENRGLCNQPQHF. CDR3 sequence (DNA): TGTGCCAGCAGTGAGAACAGGGGGCTATGCAATCAGCCCCAGCATTTT.

V usage is TRBV5-1 and J usage is TRBJ1-2; 9 bases map to TRBD1. This CDR3 spans 14 amino acids. Looked up from germline, CDR1 is SGHRS and CDR2 is YFSETQ. Trimming took 5 bases from V and 2 from J; bases not matched to a gene: 4. The CDR3 loop reads CASRSGQGNYGYTF. The CDR3 nucleotides read TGCGCCAGCAGATCCGGACAGGGGAACTATGGCTACACCTTC.

This clone was counted once. The chain couples TRBV6-5 to TRBJ2-3, with D unresolved. Germline V gene data show CDR1 as MNHEY and CDR2 as SVGAGI. Trimming took off 6 bases at V and 4 bases at J, with 14 bases between the two ends. The CDR3 is made up of 14 amino acids. Here the CDR3 reads CASRPTELADTQYF. The CDR3 DNA reads as TGTGCCAGCAGGCCGACGGAGTTAGCAGATACGCAGTATTTT.

This clone was observed a single time. The V gene is TRBV6-6, the J gene TRBJ2-5; 8 nucleotides align to TRBD2. The V and J ends lost 6 bases and 1 base, in that order; junction bases with no gene match: 10. Germline V lookup: CDR1 MNHNY, CDR2 SVGAGI (reference sequence). The CDR3 runs 16 residues. The CDR3: CASRSVSGGSQETQYF. Written as DNA, the CDR3 is TGTGCCAGCAGATCGGTCAGCGGGGGAAGCCAAGAGACCCAGTACTTC.

This chain uses TRBV5-6 with TRBJ2-1; TRBD2 is a possible D gene (6 bases). The CDR3 covers 12 residues. V was shortened by 1 base and J by 10 bases, with 9 bases between the two germline ends. Germline V gene lookup returns CDR1 SGHDT and CDR2 YYEEEE. Here the CDR3 DNA reads TGTGCCAGCAGCTTGAGGGGAGGCGAGCAGTTCTTC. Encoded protein: CASSLRGGEQFF.

CDR3 nucleotides: TGTGCCAGCGGCCTTACAGGAGCTAATCAGCCCCAGCATTTT. Encoded protein: CASGLTGANQPQHF. This chain uses TRBV6-5 with TRBJ1-5, with a tentative D call TRBD1 (5 bases). The V and J ends lost 8 bases and 4 bases respectively, with 15 bases between them. The CDR3 totals 14 residues. Germline V gene sequence: CDR1 MNHEY, CDR2 SVGAGI.

The chain links TRBV1 to TRBJ1-4; the table assigns TRBD1, which was not confirmed against the DNA. TRBV1 is labeled a pseudogene. This CDR3 is 14 amino acids long. The CDR3: CTSRIQNTNEKLFF. In DNA, the CDR3 is TGCACCAGCAGGATTCAGAATACTAATGAAAAACTGTTTTTT.

The rearrangement uses TRBV6-5 and TRBJ2-7; TRBD1 agrees at 8 bases. There are 12 residues in the CDR3. V was clipped by 10 bases and J by 3 bases; unmatched bases: 5. Germline V gene sequence: CDR1 MNHEY, CDR2 SVGAGI. The CDR3 nucleotides are TGTGCCACCAACGGACAGGGCTACGAGCAGTACTTC. Its protein product is CATNGQGYEQYF.